What follows are 6 T cell receptor beta chains derived from one specimen sequenced in a study of blood T cell repertoires in COVID-19. The assay was immunoSEQ multiplex PCR, and TCRdb's table has in-frame clones only and misses some. The repertoire holds approximately 150,000 clones, with approximately 85% as singletons. Sequences were obtained from peripheral blood. Every receptor here comes from a woman in her forties or fifties with COVID-19, enrolled during active disease.

CDR3 in amino acids: CASRPRTGLNTEAFF. In DNA, the CDR3 is TGTGCCAGCAGACCGAGGACAGGGCTGAACACTGAAGCTTTCTTT. The chain links TRBV2 to TRBJ1-1; TRBD1 agrees at 8 bases. With 6 bases clipped from V and 0 bases from J, the junction kept 6 bases outside the gene matches. Germline-derived CDR1 and CDR2 are SNHLY and FYNNEI. This CDR3 contains 15 residues.

Only a few counts were recorded for this clone. The chain has TRBV7-9 and TRBJ1-6; tentatively, D is TRBD1 (6 bases). This CDR3 contains 14 residues. Germline V gene data show CDR1 as SEHNR and CDR2 as FQNEAQ (reference sequence). The germline V and J ends were trimmed by 1 base and 9 bases, with 10 bases remaining between them. CDR3 amino acids: CASSLDRDRSPLHF. The CDR3 coding sequence is TGTGCCAGCAGCTTAGACAGGGATCGTTCACCCCTCCACTTT.

This chain links TRBV19 with TRBJ1-5; D may be TRBD1 (5 bases). V was trimmed by 3 bases and J by 1 base, leaving 7 bases between them. The CDR3 contains 14 residues. Germline lookup yields CDR1 LNHDA and CDR2 SQIVND (reference sequence). As DNA, the CDR3 is TGTGCCAGTAGTATGGGGGGAAGCAATCAGCCCCAGCATTTT. Encoded protein: CASSMGGSNQPQHF.

The chain recombines TRBV6-6 with TRBJ1-5, with 10 nucleotides matching TRBD1. The CDR3 spans 17 residues. CDR1 is MNHNY, CDR2 SVGAGI, per germline (reference sequence). The ends lost 5 bases at V and 6 bases at J; junction bases unmatched: 13. DNA for the CDR3: TGTGCCAGCAGTCCCGAACCCGGGACAGGGGAATTTCAGCCCCAGCATTTT. Amino acids: CASSPEPGTGEFQPQHF.

A single count supports this clone. The chain combines TRBV15 with TRBJ2-2; 10 nucleotides align to TRBD2. The CDR3 contains 14 residues. The ends lost 7 bases at V and 6 bases at J; junction bases unmatched: 5. Germline V gene lookup returns CDR1 LNHNV and CDR2 YYDKDF (reference sequence). The DNA of the CDR3 is TGTGCCACCAAAAGCGGGGGGGCCTCCGGGGAGCTGTTTTTT. It is translated as CATKSGGASGELFF.

CDR3: CASSRIQGIMTGELFF. Written as DNA, the CDR3 is TGTGCCAGCAGCCGCATACAGGGGATCATGACCGGGGAGCTGTTTTTT. The chain combines TRBV7-2 with TRBJ2-2; 7 bases line up with TRBD1. From germline, CDR1 is SGHTA and CDR2 FQGNSA. The CDR3 covers 16 residues. Trimming took 5 bases from V and 5 from J; bases not matched to a gene: 11. The full variable domain, completed using reference TRBV7-2 and TRBJ2-2, is GAGVSQSPSNKVTEKGKDVELRCDPISGHTALYWYRQSLGQGLEFLIYFQGNSAPDKSGLPSDRFSAERTGGSVSTLTIQRTQQEDSAVYLCASSRIQGIMTGELFFGEGSRLTVL.